This T cell receptor beta chain stems from a study of T cells after yellow fever vaccination. Study-level information: When fractions had low cell numbers, they were prepared with SMART-Seq v4 Ultra Low Input.

CDR3 length equals 14 residues. The germline gives CDR1 DFQATT, CDR2 SNEGSKA (reference sequence). V gave up 1 base and J gave up 0 bases, with 10 bases separating them. This clonotype qualifies as medium-sized. Overall study results and limits: The booster response re-showed most primary clones: 96% CD4, 88% CD8. By day 5 rather than day 15, the secondary response had peaked, though it was weaker.

The study made its TCR cDNA through 5'RACE template switching. That step introduced a universal primer site along with UMIs. TCRdb fed the 5' RACE reads into MiXCR, producing one record per CDR3 protein. In the table there are under 40,000 distinct CDR3 sequences, approximately 7% of which are singletons. The source was PBMCs, either bulk or a sorted T-cell subset (CD4+, CD8+, memory, or dextramer-sorted; not recorded which), collected on the day of the first yellow fever vaccination. V is TRBV20-1 and J is TRBJ2-7; D is possibly TRBD1 (5 bases). The source is a man between 18 and 29 years old who received the YFV17D yellow fever vaccine. CDR3 sequence (DNA): TGCAGTGCTAGAGGTGGAGACAGCTCCTACGAGCAGTACGTC. Amino acid sequence: CSARGGDSSYEQYV.